The 22 T cell receptor beta chains given below trace back to one sample, sequenced in a study of T cell responses to AZD1222 COVID-19 vaccine. The repertoire was sequenced with immunoSEQ multiplex PCR; TCRdb's copy has only in-frame clones and lacks some. The sample gives about 150,000 clones, approximately 93% of which show up once; over 1% is in the top ten. The sample in question was peripheral blood, obtained 28 days after the second AZD1222 dose. The receptors stem from an adult who received the AZD1222 COVID-19 vaccine.

The chain has TRBV29-1 and TRBJ2-1; TRBD2 matches at 7 bases. The CDR3 is made up of 14 amino acids. Trimming at V came to 6 bases and at J to 0 bases, leaving 5 bases not matched to a gene. CDR1 is SQVTM and CDR2 is ANQGSEA in the germline V gene. The DNA for the CDR3 is TGCAGCGTCGGACTAGGGAGCTCCTACAATGAGCAGTTCTTC. It translates to CSVGLGSSYNEQFF.

The chain uses TRBV27 and TRBJ2-7; D gene ambiguous. This CDR3 spans 15 amino acids. V gave up 4 bases and J gave up 2 bases, with 15 bases separating them. Germline CDR1 and CDR2: MNHEY and SMNVEV (reference sequence). In DNA form, the CDR3 reads TGTGCCAGCAGTTATATGGTAAAAAAGACCTACGAGCAGTACTTC. Its protein product is CASSYMVKKTYEQYF.

This sequence joins TRBV24-1 and TRBJ2-7; D is uncertain. Per germline, CDR1 KGHDR and CDR2 SFDVKD. The V end lost 5 bases, the J end lost 2 bases, and 15 bases lay between the germline ends. This CDR3 region has 15 residues. The CDR3 spells CATSVMAQPPYEQYF. The CDR3 nucleotides read TGTGCCACCAGTGTCATGGCGCAGCCCCCCTACGAGCAGTACTTC.

The chain couples TRBV6-5 to TRBJ1-6; TRBD1 matches 7 bases. Germline assignment: CDR1 MNHEY and CDR2 SVGAGI. The ends lost 5 bases at V and 8 bases at J; junction bases unmatched: 6. The CDR3 has 14 amino acids. The CDR3 region is CASSHRGRDSPLHF. The DNA of the CDR3 is TGTGCCAGCAGTCACAGGGGCCGGGATTCACCCCTCCACTTT.

The V call is TRBV7-8, the J call TRBJ1-2, with D unresolved. Germline V gene sequence: CDR1 SGHVS, CDR2 FQNEAQ. The CDR3 has 12 residues. Trimming took off 5 bases at V and 6 bases at J, with 10 bases between the two ends. CDR3 loop: CASSPRGDGYTF. CDR3 nucleotides: TGTGCCAGCAGCCCCCGTGGGGATGGCTACACCTTC.

The chain's CDR3 is CASNYIGGSGANVLTF. As DNA, the CDR3 is TGTGCCAGTAATTATATCGGCGGCTCTGGGGCCAACGTCCTGACTTTC. The chain has TRBV19 and TRBJ2-6; D is unclear. V lost 7 bases and J 0 bases, leaving 13 bases between the germline ends. This CDR3 has 16 amino acids. The germline gives CDR1 LNHDA, CDR2 SQIVND (reference sequence).

The chain couples TRBV5-6 to TRBJ1-6; D unresolved. CDR3 length: 15 residues. V was trimmed by 1 base and J by 8 bases, leaving 13 bases between them. In germline, CDR1 is SGHDT, CDR2 YYEEEE. CDR3 in amino acids: CASSLPSGVDSPLHF. The DNA for the CDR3 is TGTGCCAGCAGCTTGCCGTCCGGGGTAGATTCACCCCTCCACTTT.

This chain joins TRBV28 and TRBJ1-3, with D tentatively TRBD1 (6 bases). V dropped 5 bases and J dropped 0 bases, with 14 bases sitting between them. The CDR3 runs to 16 residues. The germline gives CDR1 MDHEN, CDR2 SYDVKM. DNA of the CDR3: TGTGCCAGCAGTGAACAGGGTCTCAGCTCTGGAAACACCATATATTTT. Protein product: CASSEQGLSSGNTIYF.

This chain joins TRBV12-5 and TRBJ1-5, with 8 bases lining up with TRBD1. V gave up 7 bases and J gave up 1 base; unmatched junction bases: 6. The CDR3 runs to 15 residues. CDR1 LGHNT and CDR2 FRNRAP come from the germline V gene. This chain's CDR3 is CASADQGASNQPQHF. CDR3 nucleotides: TGTGCTAGTGCTGACCAGGGGGCGAGCAATCAGCCCCAGCATTTT.

V and J are TRBV29-1 and TRBJ1-2; D not certain. V was shortened by 2 bases and J by 0 bases, with 16 bases between the two germline ends. CDR1 and CDR2 from the germline V gene are SQVTM and ANQGSEA. The CDR3 has 16 amino acids. Here the CDR3 reads CSVEPDDGMPNYGYTF. DNA for the CDR3: TGCAGCGTTGAACCTGATGATGGGATGCCTAACTATGGCTACACCTTC.

The chain is built from TRBV11-2 and TRBJ2-7; possible D gene TRBD1, 7 bases. Germline V gene lookup returns CDR1 SGHAT and CDR2 FQNNGV. Trimming removed 1 base from V and 5 bases from J, with 24 bases in between. This CDR3 is 18 amino acids long. The CDR3 is CASSLVPEISRGANEQYF. For the CDR3, the DNA is TGTGCCAGCAGCTTAGTCCCCGAGATATCCAGGGGGGCCAACGAGCAGTACTTC. The entire variable domain, with the rest obtained from reference TRBV11-2 and TRBJ2-7, is as follows: EAGVAQSPRYKIIEKRQSVAFWCNPISGHATLYWYQQILGQGPKLLIQFQNNGVVDDSQLPKDRFSAERLKGVDSTLKIQPAKLEDSAVYLCASSLVPEISRGANEQYFGPGTRLTVT.

This clone is a singleton in its sample. V usage is TRBV19 and J usage is TRBJ1-4, with 7 bases fitting TRBD1. V lost 5 bases to trimming and J lost 7 bases; unmatched junction nucleotides: 10. Germline V gene lookup returns CDR1 LNHDA and CDR2 SQIVND (reference sequence). This CDR3 is 15 amino acids long. The CDR3 nucleotides are TGTGCCAGTAGTCCAGACAGGGAAGGAACTGAAAAACTGTTTTTT. It specifies CASSPDREGTEKLFF.

The chain carries TRBV24-1 and TRBJ2-2; D call uncertain. The CDR3 sequence is 13 residues long. CDR1 and CDR2 (germline): KGHDR, SFDVKD. V was shortened by 2 bases and J by 4 bases, with 4 bases between the two germline ends. The chain's CDR3 is CATSDSITGELFF. CDR3 bases: TGTGCCACCAGTGATTCCATCACCGGGGAGCTGTTTTTT.

This clone appeared a single time. The chain is built from TRBV21-1 and TRBJ2-7; TRBD1 is the table's D call and was not checked against the DNA. TRBV21-1 is a pseudogene. This CDR3 comprises 15 residues. The CDR3 loop reads CASSKDRRGPYEQYF. The CDR3 bases are TGTGCCAGCAGCAAAGATCGGAGGGGGCCCTACGAGCAGTACTTC.

The rearrangement uses TRBV5-6 and TRBJ2-1; weak D call: TRBD1 (5 bases). V shed 4 bases and J shed 5 bases, with 7 bases lying between them. The CDR3 sequence is 12 residues long. Germline V CDR1 and CDR2: SGHDT, YYEEEE. In nucleotides, the CDR3 is TGTGCCAGCAGCCAGGGTGACAATGAGCAGTTCTTC. Its protein is CASSQGDNEQFF.

The J gene is TRBJ2-1, the V gene TRBV2, with D perhaps TRBD2 (6 bases). V lost 6 bases and J 0 bases, leaving 12 bases between the germline ends. This CDR3 is built from 15 residues. Germline V lookup: CDR1 SNHLY, CDR2 FYNNEI. The CDR3 loop reads CASSADGSSYNEQFF. The CDR3 region has the DNA TGTGCCAGCAGCGCAGACGGGAGCTCCTACAATGAGCAGTTCTTC.

The CDR3 spells CASSVGLAGSTDTQYF. The CDR3 DNA follows: TGCGCCAGCAGCGTCGGACTAGCGGGATCCACAGATACGCAGTATTTT. The chain couples TRBV5-1 to TRBJ2-3, with 12 bases that match TRBD2. J gave up 2 bases and V 4 bases, and 5 bases lay outside the gene matches. The CDR3 is 16 residues long. CDR1 and CDR2 from the germline V gene are SGHRS and YFSETQ.

This clone was observed a handful of times. At the DNA level, this CDR3 is encoded by other sequences in the same sample as well. The chain is built from TRBV11-3 and TRBJ1-1, with D unclear. The V and J ends lost 1 base and 1 base respectively, with 4 bases between them. The CDR3 runs to 13 residues. Per germline, CDR1 SGHNT and CDR2 YENEEA. The CDR3 loop reads CASSLGQNTEAFF. The DNA for the CDR3 is TGTGCCAGCAGCTTAGGACAGAACACTGAAGCTTTCTTT.

V usage is TRBV3-1 (or the pseudogene TRBV3-2) and J usage is TRBJ1-6; D not certain. The CDR3 has 16 amino acids. Trimming pared 5 bases from V and 9 bases from J, leaving 20 bases between. Germline lookup yields CDR1 LGHDT and CDR2 YNNKEL (reference sequence). CDR3 amino acids: CASSDQVQVGISPLHF. In DNA, the CDR3 is TGTGCCAGCAGCGATCAAGTTCAAGTGGGCATTTCACCCCTCCACTTT.

This chain joins TRBV19 and TRBJ2-1; 12 bases align to TRBD2. The CDR3 is made up of 16 amino acids. CDR1 is LNHDA, CDR2 SQIVND, per germline (reference sequence). The V and J ends lost 11 bases and 6 bases, in that order; junction bases with no gene match: 14. As DNA, the CDR3 is TGTGCCCCCCGGCCGGAACTAGCGGGGGGAAGCAATGAGCAGTTCTTC. This codes for CAPRPELAGGSNEQFF.

The chain is built from TRBV11-2 and TRBJ1-5; 9 bases agree with TRBD1. This CDR3 is 14 amino acids long. Germline values: CDR1 SGHAT, CDR2 FQNNGV. After removal of 4 bases from V and 5 bases from J, the junction contained 3 bases not matched to a gene. CDR3 residues: CASSSTGGHQPQHF. The CDR3 coding sequence is TGTGCCAGCAGCTCAACAGGGGGCCATCAGCCCCAGCATTTT.

The chain joins TRBV5-1 to TRBJ2-7; D is uncertain. Germline V CDR1 and CDR2: SGHRS, YFSETQ. The V end was cut by 0 bases, the J end by 1 base, with 5 bases between. CDR3 length equals 13 residues. The CDR3 loop is CASSLVDSYEQYF. DNA of the CDR3: TGCGCCAGCAGCTTGGTGGATTCCTACGAGCAGTACTTC.